This T cell receptor (beta chain) originates from a study of CD8 T cells in ankylosing spondylitis. Study-level results: In peripheral blood, disease-linked CD8+ clones occurred at relatively low frequencies. Seemingly distinctive of ankylosing spondylitis blood was a TCR beta motif formed by eight highly homologous variants. Some of the motif variants had earlier been found in reactive arthritis patients' fluid and blood. Clones tied to disease were said to be significantly enriched in matched ankylosing spondylitis synovial fluid.

TCRdb used MiXCR to reprocess the 5' RACE reads, holding one entry per CDR3 protein. The table records over 200,000 distinct CDR3 sequences, approximately 10% of them present only once. Trimming shortened V by 4 bases and J by 0 bases, and 8 bases separated the two germline ends. The CDR3 covers 14 residues. Germline V gives CDR1 SEHNR, CDR2 FQNEAQ (reference sequence). This clonotype was picked up many times. Its specificity is unknown. The V gene is TRBV7-9, the J gene TRBJ2-3; D is unresolved. This receptor was obtained from a male donor with ankylosing spondylitis or in good health (not recorded which). Sequencing was carried out using blood, either unsorted or a sorted T cell fraction (not recorded which). The CDR3 bases are TGTGCCAGCAGCTCCAGCAGAAGCACAGATACGCAGTATTTT. Residues: CASSSSRSTDTQYF.